This T cell receptor beta chain was profiled in a study of naive and memory T cell subsets. The study, taken as a whole, reports: Possibly reflecting memory cells re-expressing CD45RA, a few larger clonotypes occurred in naive repertoires, especially CD8. Over 90% of naive TCR sequences appeared only once after error correction, unlike memory subsets. Findings for naive and memory subsets could not be checked against ground truth.

The CDR3 has 14 residues. Germline values: CDR1 SEHNR, CDR2 FQNEAQ (reference sequence). Germline trimming cut 5 bases from V and 5 bases from J; bases unmatched to any gene: 6. Two oligonucleotides, mixed equimolar, formed the beta constant-region primer covering TRBC1 and TRBC2. The ligated cDNA underwent four PCR rounds using SP2 and nested alpha and beta constant-region primers. Using its own MiXCR run on the UMI-ligation and nested PCR reads, TCRdb lists one record per CDR3 protein. The sample carries about 90,000 distinct CDR3 sequences, around 11% recorded once. This clonotype was recorded many times. Its antigen is not identified.

Sequenced material: naive CD4+ T cells from blood. This clonotype was obtained from a human donor in good health. V gene TRBV7-9 combines with J gene TRBJ2-7; 10 bases line up with TRBD2. The CDR3 loop reads CASSQTSGYHEQYF. The CDR3 bases are TGTGCCAGCAGCCAGACTAGCGGGTACCACGAGCAGTACTTC. Full variable domain (outside the CDR3, taken from reference TRBV7-9 and TRBJ2-7): DTGVSQNPRHKITKRGQNVTFRCDPISEHNRLYWYRQTLGQGPEFLTYFQNEAQLEKSRLLSDRFSAERPKGSFSTLEIQRTEQGDSAMYLCASSQTSGYHEQYFGPGTRLTVT.